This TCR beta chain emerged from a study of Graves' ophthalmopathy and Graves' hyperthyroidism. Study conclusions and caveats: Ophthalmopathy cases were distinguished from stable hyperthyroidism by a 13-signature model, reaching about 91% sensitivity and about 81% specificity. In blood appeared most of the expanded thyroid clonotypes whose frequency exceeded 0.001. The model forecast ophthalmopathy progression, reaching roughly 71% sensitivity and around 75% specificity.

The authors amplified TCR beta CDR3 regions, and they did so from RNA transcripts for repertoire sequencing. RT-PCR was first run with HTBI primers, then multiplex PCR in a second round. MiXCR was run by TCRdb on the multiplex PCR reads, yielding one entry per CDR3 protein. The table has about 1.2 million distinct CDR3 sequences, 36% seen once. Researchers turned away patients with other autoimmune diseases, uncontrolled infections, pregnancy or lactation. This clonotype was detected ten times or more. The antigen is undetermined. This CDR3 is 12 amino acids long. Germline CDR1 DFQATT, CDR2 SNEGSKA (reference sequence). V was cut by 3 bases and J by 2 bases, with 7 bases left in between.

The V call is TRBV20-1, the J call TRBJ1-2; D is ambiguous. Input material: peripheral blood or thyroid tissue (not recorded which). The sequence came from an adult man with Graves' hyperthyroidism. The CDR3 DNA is TGCAGTGCTAGTTCGGGGAACTATGGCTACACCTTC. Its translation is CSASSGNYGYTF.